The 29 T cell receptor beta chains given below trace back to one sample, sequenced in a study of cytomegalovirus exposure and HLA in healthy donors. The PCR was carried out with 60 Vbeta primers and 13 Jbeta primers. Libraries were prepared by immunoSEQ multiplex PCR; TCRdb keeps only in-frame clonotypes and omits some of them. The listing contains just over 80,000 clones. Source material: PBMCs. Every receptor here comes from a woman aged 25-40 years in good health and CMV-seronegative.

The chain uses TRBV27 and TRBJ1-5, with D maybe TRBD1 (6 bases). CDR1 and CDR2 (germline): MNHEY, SMNVEV (reference sequence). This CDR3 has 14 residues. The CDR3 region has the DNA TGTACCTCAGGGGTCGGGGCGGGTCGGCAGCCCCAGCATTTT. It translates to CTSGVGAGRQPQHF.

The CDR3 bases are TGTGCCTGGAGTGTAAAAAGGGGGTTCTCTGGCTACACCTTC. The encoded protein is CAWSVKRGFSGYTF. V and J are TRBV30 and TRBJ1-2, with a tentative D call TRBD1 (6 bases). The CDR3 runs 14 residues. V was pared by 0 bases and J by 7 bases, with 15 bases between. From germline, CDR1 is GTSNPN and CDR2 SVGIG (reference sequence).

The chain uses TRBV5-6 and TRBJ1-1; TRBD1 is a possible D gene (6 bases). This CDR3 is 14 amino acids long. V was clipped by 1 base and J by 5 bases, with 12 bases between them. Germline assignment: CDR1 SGHDT and CDR2 YYEEEE. This CDR3 reads CASSLYAGATEAFF. CDR3 DNA sequence: TGTGCCAGCAGCTTGTACGCGGGGGCGACTGAAGCTTTCTTT.

The chain recombines TRBV5-6 with TRBJ1-5; possible D gene TRBD1, 5 bases. V dropped 0 bases and J dropped 1 base, with 8 bases sitting between them. The CDR3 contains 15 residues. Germline assignment: CDR1 SGHDT and CDR2 YYEEEE. For the CDR3, the DNA is TGTGCCAGCAGCTTGGCCGGGGGGAGCAATCAGCCCCAGCATTTT. Translated: CASSLAGGSNQPQHF.

The rearrangement uses TRBV6-1 and TRBJ2-7, with TRBD1 matching 7 bases. The length of the CDR3 is 14 residues. Germline CDR1 is MNHNS and CDR2 is SASEGT. Unmatched junction bases numbered 7, after V lost 4 bases and J lost 4 bases. CDR3 sequence (DNA): TGTGCCAGCAGTGCTCGACAGGGCCCATACGAGCAGTACTTC. This translates into CASSARQGPYEQYF.

V is TRBV6-1 and J is TRBJ1-2; TRBD1 might be the D (6 bases). Germline CDR1 and CDR2: MNHNS and SASEGT. V lost 0 bases and J 7 bases, leaving 15 bases between the germline ends. This CDR3 is 15 amino acids long. Here the CDR3 reads CASSEAPGHRRGYTF. In DNA form, the CDR3 reads TGTGCCAGCAGTGAAGCTCCGGGACACCGCCGTGGCTACACCTTC.

This chain connects TRBV30 to TRBJ1-5, with 9 positions matching TRBD1. This CDR3 comprises 13 residues. Germline CDR1 GTSNPN, CDR2 SVGIG (reference sequence). The ends lost 5 bases at V and 7 bases at J; junction bases unmatched: 6. The DNA of the CDR3 is TGTGCCTGGGCTGGTGGACAGGGGCAGCCCCAGCATTTT. Translation: CAWAGGQGQPQHF.

The V call is TRBV29-1, the J call TRBJ1-1; 7 nucleotides align to TRBD1. Trimming at V came to 5 bases and at J to 8 bases, leaving 2 bases not matched to a gene. There are 10 residues in the CDR3. Germline CDR1 reads SQVTM; CDR2 reads ANQGSEA. CDR3 loop: CSVSDREAFF. The CDR3 DNA reads as TGCAGCGTTTCGGACAGGGAAGCTTTCTTT.

The rearrangement joins TRBV2 to TRBJ1-2; a weak D match, TRBD1 (5 bases). Germline CDR1 is SNHLY and CDR2 is FYNNEI. Trimming pared 6 bases from V and 7 bases from J, leaving 9 bases between. The CDR3 is made up of 11 amino acids. The chain's CDR3 is CASSGGIGYTF. In DNA, the CDR3 is TGTGCCAGCAGCGGGGGGATTGGCTACACCTTC.

This chain connects TRBV7-2 to TRBJ2-3; 13 bases agree with TRBD2. The CDR3 is made up of 15 amino acids. The germline V gene encodes CDR1 SGHTA and CDR2 FQGNSA. Unmatched junction bases numbered 3, after V lost 8 bases and J lost 1 base. The CDR3 nucleotides are TGTGCCAGCGCACTAGCGGGAGGGGGCACAGATACGCAGTATTTT. It codes for CASALAGGGTDTQYF.

The CDR3 DNA is TGTGCCTGGAGTGTCGGACTAGCGGGGGTTGGGGAGACCCAGTACTTC. Its translation: CAWSVGLAGVGETQYF. The chain uses TRBV30 and TRBJ2-5, with 13 bases lining up with TRBD2. V trimming: 0 bases; J trimming: 5 bases; junction bases outside the gene matches: 6. Germline values: CDR1 GTSNPN, CDR2 SVGIG (reference sequence). The length of the CDR3 is 16 residues. Full variable domain (rest looked up from reference TRBV30 and TRBJ2-5): SQTIHQWPATLVQPVGSPLSLECTVEGTSNPNLYWYRQAAGRGLQLLFYSVGIGQISSEVPQNLSASRPQDRQFILSSKKLLLSDSGFYLCAWSVGLAGVGETQYFGPGTRLLVL.

The chain employs TRBV7-9 and TRBJ1-2; 7 nucleotides agree with TRBD1. Germline trimming cut 4 bases from V and 8 bases from J; bases unmatched to any gene: 10. The CDR3 length is 14 residues. Germline CDR1 reads SEHNR; CDR2 reads FQNEAQ (reference sequence). This chain's CDR3 is CASSSQTGSGGYTF. CDR3 nucleotides: TGTGCCAGCAGCTCCCAGACAGGGTCGGGGGGCTACACCTTC.

The chain uses TRBV11-2 and TRBJ1-1; 9 bases line up with TRBD1. CDR1 and CDR2 from the germline V gene are SGHAT and FQNNGV. The ends lost 7 bases at V and 5 bases at J; junction bases unmatched: 11. This CDR3 region has 15 residues. The chain's CDR3 is CASTGQGLTGTEAFF. Here the CDR3 DNA reads TGTGCCAGCACGGGACAGGGCCTTACGGGAACTGAAGCTTTCTTT.

The chain couples TRBV7-8 to TRBJ1-4; TRBD1 matches at 9 bases. In germline, CDR1 is SGHVS, CDR2 FQNEAQ. There are 16 residues in the CDR3. The ends lost 1 base at V and 7 bases at J; junction bases unmatched: 7. The CDR3 nucleotides read TGTGCCAGCAGCTTAGTCACAGGGGGCGCGAGTGAAAAACTGTTTTTT. Its protein product is CASSLVTGGASEKLFF. Supplemented by reference TRBV7-8 and TRBJ1-4, the full variable domain reads GAGVSQSPRYKVAKRGQDVALRCDPISGHVSLFWYQQALGQGPEFLTYFQNEAQLDKSGLPSDRFFAERPEGSVSTLKIQRTQQEDSAVYLCASSLVTGGASEKLFFGSGTQLSVL.

V usage is TRBV30 and J usage is TRBJ1-2; 8 nucleotides match TRBD1. The CDR3 consists of 12 residues. Germline V gene lookup returns CDR1 GTSNPN and CDR2 SVGIG (reference sequence). With V trimmed by 0 bases and J by 7 bases, 1 base remained unmatched. CDR3 sequence (DNA): TGTGCCTGGAGTGTAACAGGGGGTGGCTACACCTTC. Residues: CAWSVTGGGYTF.

The CDR3 DNA reads as TGTGCCAGCAGCTGGACTAGCGGGAGTTCGATATACGAGCAGTACTTC. Its translation: CASSWTSGSSIYEQYF. The genes are TRBV2 and TRBJ2-7; 13 bases are a match to TRBD2. CDR1 is SNHLY and CDR2 is FYNNEI in the germline V gene. This CDR3 is 16 amino acids long. The V gene end was trimmed by 6 bases and the J gene end by 4 bases; junction bases not matched to a gene: 9.

The rearrangement links TRBV5-6 to TRBJ2-3; maybe TRBD2 (5 bases). CDR1 and CDR2 (germline): SGHDT, YYEEEE. CDR3 length equals 13 residues. The V and J ends lost 4 bases and 3 bases respectively, with 9 bases between them. The CDR3 nucleotides read TGTGCCAGCAGCCCTCAGCGGACAGATACGCAGTATTTT. This sequence encodes CASSPQRTDTQYF.

V usage is TRBV18 and J usage is TRBJ1-1; D is uncertain. The germline V and J ends were trimmed by 4 bases and 6 bases, with 15 bases remaining between them. Germline V gives CDR1 KGHSH, CDR2 LQKENI. The CDR3 has 14 residues. The CDR3 sequence is CASSLYRRESEAFF. The CDR3 nucleotides are TGTGCCAGCTCACTTTACCGACGGGAGTCTGAAGCTTTCTTT.

V usage is TRBV9 and J usage is TRBJ1-4; 7 bases align to TRBD1. The CDR3 spans 18 residues. Germline lookup yields CDR1 SGDLS and CDR2 YYNGEE. With V trimmed by 0 bases and J by 0 bases, 8 bases remained unmatched. CDR3 residues: CASSVVGGPPATNEKLFF. DNA for the CDR3: TGTGCCAGCAGCGTAGTAGGGGGCCCCCCTGCAACTAATGAAAAACTGTTTTTT.

The V gene is TRBV29-1, the J gene TRBJ1-2; D is possibly TRBD1 (5 bases). Germline CDR1 is SQVTM and CDR2 is ANQGSEA. This CDR3 is 11 amino acids long. The V and J ends lost 5 bases and 6 bases respectively, with 10 bases between them. The CDR3, as DNA: TGCAGCGTTCGGCAGGGCGATGGCTACACCTTC. This gives the protein CSVRQGDGYTF.

This chain connects TRBV6-1 to TRBJ2-3, with D uncertain. Germline V gives CDR1 MNHNS, CDR2 SASEGT. The CDR3 contains 12 residues. V lost 3 bases and J lost 5, with 6 bases in between. CDR3 sequence (DNA): TGTGCCAGCAGTGAGTCAGGAGATACGCAGTATTTT. Amino acid sequence: CASSESGDTQYF.

The chain has TRBV6-5 and TRBJ2-1, with a possible D match to TRBD2 (5 bases). The length of the CDR3 is 15 residues. Trimming removed 0 bases from V and 6 bases from J, with 12 bases in between. Per germline, CDR1 MNHEY and CDR2 SVGAGI. DNA for the CDR3: TGTGCCAGCAGTTACTCAAGAGGGAGAGGCAATGAGCAGTTCTTC. Protein product: CASSYSRGRGNEQFF.

V gene TRBV6-1 combines with J gene TRBJ2-2; tentatively, D is TRBD1 (5 bases). This CDR3 spans 15 amino acids. The ends were cut back, 5 bases at V and 3 bases at J, with 13 bases in the middle. Per germline, CDR1 MNHNS and CDR2 SASEGT. CDR3 DNA sequence: TGTGCCAGCAGTTCCGACAGTGGGTACACCGGGGAGCTGTTTTTT. The encoded protein is CASSSDSGYTGELFF.

The chain uses TRBV6-5 and TRBJ2-7; 12 bases match TRBD1. In germline, CDR1 is MNHEY, CDR2 SVGAGI. The trim removed 6 bases at V and 3 bases at J, leaving 6 bases unmatched. The CDR3 spans 15 residues. The chain's CDR3 is CASSSGTGGFYEQYF. The CDR3 DNA follows: TGTGCCAGCAGCTCCGGGACAGGGGGCTTCTACGAGCAGTACTTC.

The chain uses TRBV30 and TRBJ1-5, with D perhaps matching TRBD1 (5 bases). Germline CDR1 reads GTSNPN; CDR2 reads SVGIG (reference sequence). With 0 bases removed from V and 7 bases from J, the gap between germline ends came to 10 bases. The length of the CDR3 is 13 residues. The CDR3 coding sequence is TGTGCCTGGAGTGTCAAGGGGAACCAGCCCCAGCATTTT. It specifies CAWSVKGNQPQHF.

V and J are TRBV5-1 and TRBJ2-5; TRBD2 might be the D (5 bases). The germline V gene has CDR1 SGHRS and CDR2 YFSETQ. This CDR3 spans 14 amino acids. V lost 4 bases, J lost 1 base, and 11 bases lay in between. CDR3: CASSTGRGQETQYF. CDR3 DNA: TGCGCCAGCAGCACGGGTCGGGGCCAAGAGACCCAGTACTTC. The entire variable domain, with the rest obtained from reference TRBV5-1 and TRBJ2-5, is as follows: KAGVTQTPRYLIKTRGQQVTLSCSPISGHRSVSWYQQTPGQGLQFLFEYFSETQRNKGNFPGRFSGRQFSNSRSEMNVSTLELGDSALYLCASSTGRGQETQYFGPGTRLLVL.

This chain uses TRBV27 with TRBJ2-1; TRBD2 matches at 16 bases. CDR1 MNHEY and CDR2 SMNVEV come from the germline V gene (reference sequence). This CDR3 spans 15 amino acids. V lost 2 bases, J lost 8 bases, and 0 bases stayed unmatched. CDR3 loop: CASSLGTSGGDEQFF. DNA for the CDR3: TGTGCCAGCAGTTTAGGGACTAGCGGGGGGGATGAGCAGTTCTTC.

V gene TRBV5-1 combines with J gene TRBJ2-2; D not certain. Per germline, CDR1 SGHRS and CDR2 YFSETQ. The CDR3 sequence is 17 residues long. With 6 bases removed from V and 0 bases from J, the gap between germline ends came to 18 bases. CDR3: CASKLIMEFSNTGELFF. The CDR3 DNA follows: TGCGCCAGCAAGTTAATCATGGAGTTCTCGAACACCGGGGAGCTGTTTTTT.

Here the CDR3 reads CASSFTGSTDTQYF. The CDR3 DNA sequence: TGCGCCAGCAGCTTCACAGGGAGCACAGATACGCAGTATTTT. The chain combines TRBV5-1 with TRBJ2-3; possibly TRBD1 for D (6 bases). There are 14 residues in the CDR3. Germline assignment: CDR1 SGHRS and CDR2 YFSETQ. V lost 2 bases to trimming and J lost 0 bases, with 7 bases between them.